Listed here is a single T cell receptor (beta chain). The record originates from a study of cytomegalovirus exposure and HLA in healthy donors. Repertoires were generated with immunoSEQ multiplex PCR, while TCRdb's copy carries only in-frame clones and drops some. The profile shows around 220,000 clones, roughly 83% of them singletons. This CDR3 contains 14 residues. V was clipped by 6 bases and J by 2 bases, with 13 bases between them. The germline gives CDR1 MDHEN, CDR2 SYDVKM. The chain joins TRBV28 to TRBJ1-1; D possibly corresponds to TRBD1 (5 bases). Sequencing input: PBMCs. The TCR originated in a woman in her thirties in good health and CMV-seropositive. This CDR3 is CASSFSGTNTEAFF. CDR3 bases: TGTGCCAGCAGCTTCTCCGGGACTAACACTGAAGCTTTCTTT.